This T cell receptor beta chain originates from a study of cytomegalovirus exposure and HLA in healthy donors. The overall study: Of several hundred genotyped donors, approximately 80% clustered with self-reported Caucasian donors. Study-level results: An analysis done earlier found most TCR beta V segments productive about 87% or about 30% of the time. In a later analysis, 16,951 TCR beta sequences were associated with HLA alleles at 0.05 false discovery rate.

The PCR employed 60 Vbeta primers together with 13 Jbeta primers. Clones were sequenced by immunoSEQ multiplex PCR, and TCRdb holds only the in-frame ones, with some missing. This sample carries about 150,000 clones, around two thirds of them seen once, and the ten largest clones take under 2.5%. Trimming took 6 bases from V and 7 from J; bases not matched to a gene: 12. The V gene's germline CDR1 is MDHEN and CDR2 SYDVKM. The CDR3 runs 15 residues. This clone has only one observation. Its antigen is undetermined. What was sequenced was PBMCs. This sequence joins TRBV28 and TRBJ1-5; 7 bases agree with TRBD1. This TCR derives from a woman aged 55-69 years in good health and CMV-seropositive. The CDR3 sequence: CASSQRQGGWQPQHF. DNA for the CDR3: TGTGCCAGCAGCCAACGACAGGGTGGTTGGCAGCCCCAGCATTTT.